One and the same sample provided the 17 T cell receptor beta chains below, sequenced in a study of blood T cell repertoires in COVID-19. Measured with immunoSEQ multiplex PCR; TCRdb has only the in-frame clones, and not every one. The sample lists approximately 15,000 clones, around nine tenths occurring once. Sequences were obtained from peripheral blood. Receptor source: a man aged 60 to 75 with active COVID-19.

The J gene is TRBJ2-7, the V gene TRBV6-5; a weak D match, TRBD2 (7 bases). Trimming cost V 6 bases and J 6 bases, with 18 bases left between them. The CDR3 totals 14 residues. The V gene's germline CDR1 is MNHEY and CDR2 SVGAGI. Here the CDR3 reads CASRPLGGPGEQYV. CDR3 DNA: TGTGCCAGCAGGCCTCTCGGGGGGCCGGGCGAGCAGTACGTC.

This clone qualifies as medium-sized (0.01 to 0.1%). The rearrangement uses TRBV6-2 or TRBV6-3 and TRBJ2-7; 7 bases fit TRBD1. The V and J ends lost 5 bases and 3 bases, in that order; junction bases with no gene match: 10. The germline CDR1 and CDR2 sequences are MNHEY and SVGEGT. CDR3 size: 15 residues. The CDR3 bases are TGTGCCAGCAGTAAAGGGACAGAGTACGACTACGAGCAGTACGTC. Its protein is CASSKGTEYDYEQYV.

The chain uses TRBV28 and TRBJ2-5, with unresolved D. There are 14 residues in the CDR3. The V gene's germline CDR1 is MDHEN and CDR2 SYDVKM. Trimming removed 3 bases from V and 5 bases from J, with 13 bases in between. The CDR3 reads CASSFPRFGETQYF. The CDR3 bases are TGTGCCAGCAGTTTCCCCAGGTTTGGCGAGACCCAGTACTTC. Filled out from reference TRBV28 and TRBJ2-5, the complete variable domain reads DVKVTQSSRYLVKRTGEKVFLECVQDMDHENMFWYRQDPGLGLRLIYFSYDVKMKEKGDIPEGYSVSREKKERFSLILESASTNQTSMYLCASSFPRFGETQYFGPGTRLLVL.

The chain combines TRBV5-6 with TRBJ1-3, with D perhaps TRBD1 (5 bases). Germline CDR1 is SGHDT and CDR2 is YYEEEE. The germline V and J ends were trimmed by 4 bases and 0 bases, with 14 bases remaining between them. The CDR3 covers 16 residues. CDR3 residues: CASSAKRGLSGNTIYF. CDR3 sequence (DNA): TGTGCCAGCAGCGCAAAGCGGGGCCTCTCTGGAAACACCATATATTTT.

The chain recombines TRBV11-2 with TRBJ2-7, with D perhaps matching TRBD1 (5 bases). V was clipped by 4 bases and J by 7 bases, with 17 bases between them. Looked up from germline, CDR1 is SGHAT and CDR2 is FQNNGV. This CDR3 comprises 14 residues. The CDR3 DNA sequence: TGTGCCAGCAGCTCGACTGGGGCCTCCAGGGAGCAGTACTTC. As protein: CASSSTGASREQYF.

V usage is TRBV9 and J usage is TRBJ2-7; 7 nucleotides line up with TRBD2. V shed 0 bases and J 0 bases; nucleotides not matched to a gene: 3. CDR1 and CDR2 from the germline V gene are SGDLS and YYNGEE. The CDR3 runs to 15 residues. DNA of the CDR3: TGTGCCAGCAGCGTAGTGGGAGGGAGCTCCTACGAGCAGTACTTC. It specifies CASSVVGGSSYEQYF.

The chain is built from TRBV3-1 (or the pseudogene TRBV3-2) and TRBJ1-2; D is ambiguous. V lost 0 bases and J 8 bases, leaving 10 bases between the germline ends. This CDR3 spans 13 amino acids. Germline V gives CDR1 LGHDT, CDR2 YNNKEL (reference sequence). The CDR3 loop is CASSQELRGGYTF. The DNA of the CDR3 is TGTGCCAGCAGCCAAGAATTAAGAGGAGGCTACACCTTC.

V usage is TRBV19 and J usage is TRBJ2-1, with 13 bases identical to TRBD2. J was trimmed by 4 bases and V by 5 bases; bases with no gene match: 2. The CDR3 sequence is 15 residues long. Germline assignment: CDR1 LNHDA and CDR2 SQIVND (reference sequence). The CDR3 bases are TGTGCCAGTAGTGTGACTAGCGGGGGGTACAATGAGCAGTTCTTC. The encoded protein is CASSVTSGGYNEQFF. The full variable domain, in which reference TRBV19 and TRBJ2-1 provide the parts outside the CDR3, is DGGITQSPKYLFRKEGQNVTLSCEQNLNHDAMYWYRQDPGQGLRLIYYSQIVNDFQKGDIAEGYSVSREKKESFPLTVTSAQKNPTAFYLCASSVTSGGYNEQFFGPGTRLTVL.

This sequence joins TRBV10-2 and TRBJ1-3; 8 bases match TRBD1. This CDR3 has 17 amino acids. The V gene's germline CDR1 is WSHSY and CDR2 SAAADI. V was clipped by 3 bases and J by 0 bases; unmatched bases: 7. In DNA, the CDR3 is TGCGCCAGCAGTGATCGACAGGGGCCGAGCTCTGGAAACACCATATATTTT. Translation: CASSDRQGPSSGNTIYF.

The chain has TRBV5-1 and TRBJ2-3; 9 positions agree with TRBD2. Germline assignment: CDR1 SGHRS and CDR2 YFSETQ. The V and J ends lost 1 base and 6 bases, in that order; junction bases with no gene match: 12. CDR3 length: 17 residues. The CDR3 loop reads CASSLLASGARGDTQYF. CDR3 in DNA: TGCGCCAGCAGCTTGTTGGCTAGCGGGGCCCGGGGGGATACGCAGTATTTT. The full variable domain, in which reference TRBV5-1 and TRBJ2-3 provide the parts outside the CDR3, is KAGVTQTPRYLIKTRGQQVTLSCSPISGHRSVSWYQQTPGQGLQFLFEYFSETQRNKGNFPGRFSGRQFSNSRSEMNVSTLELGDSALYLCASSLLASGARGDTQYFGPGTRLTVL.

The CDR3: CASSRMGAVGETQYF. CDR3 DNA sequence: TGTGCCAGCAGCCGTATGGGGGCGGTAGGAGAGACCCAGTACTTC. The genes are TRBV13 and TRBJ2-5; perhaps TRBD1 as D (6 bases). The germline V gene has CDR1 PRHDT and CDR2 FYEKMQ (reference sequence). V gave up 5 bases and J gave up 4 bases, with 17 bases separating them. The CDR3 is made up of 15 amino acids.

The chain joins TRBV5-1 to TRBJ2-5, with 16 nucleotides matching TRBD2. This CDR3 comprises 17 residues. Trimming at V came to 3 bases and at J to 5 bases, leaving 7 bases not matched to a gene. Germline CDR1 is SGHRS and CDR2 is YFSETQ. The CDR3 sequence is CASSSGTSGGAVETQYF. The DNA for the CDR3 is TGCGCCAGCAGCTCCGGGACTAGCGGGGGGGCGGTGGAGACCCAGTACTTC.

The J gene is TRBJ2-7, the V gene TRBV5-4, with D maybe TRBD2 (5 bases). V shed 0 bases and J shed 2 bases, with 6 bases lying between them. Germline CDR1 SGHNT, CDR2 YYREEE (reference sequence). The CDR3 totals 13 residues. The CDR3 nucleotides read TGTGCCAGCAGCTTGGCCGGGACCTACGAGCAGTACGTC. Protein: CASSLAGTYEQYV.

CDR3 in amino acids: CASSPRQIMTSGNTIYF. DNA for the CDR3: TGTGCCAGCAGCCCTAGACAGATAATGACCTCTGGAAACACCATATATTTT. The genes are TRBV5-8 and TRBJ1-3, with a possible D match to TRBD1 (5 bases). CDR3 size: 17 residues. Deletions cut 4 bases from V and 0 bases from J, with 17 bases between. In germline, CDR1 is SGHTS, CDR2 YDEGEE.

The rearrangement links TRBV5-8 to TRBJ2-2; D is perhaps TRBD2 (5 bases). Germline CDR1 is SGHTS and CDR2 is YDEGEE. The V end lost 4 bases, the J end lost 5 bases, and 12 bases lay between the germline ends. The CDR3 runs 14 residues. Written as DNA, the CDR3 is TGTGCCAGCAGCCCCACTAGTCGTACCGGGGAGCTGTTTTTT. It codes for CASSPTSRTGELFF.

The chain has TRBV6-4 and TRBJ1-2; 7 nucleotides agree with TRBD1. The V segment lost 10 bases and the J segment 4 bases; nucleotides outside the gene matches: 9. Germline assignment: CDR1 MRHNA and CDR2 SNTAGT. The CDR3 spans 13 residues. CDR3 sequence (DNA): TGTGCCACCCGCAGGGGGGCGGCCTATGGCTACACCTTC. As protein: CATRRGAAYGYTF.

The CDR3: CASSPTGDRRQPQHF. The CDR3 DNA follows: TGTGCCAGCAGCCCGACAGGGGATCGCCGTCAGCCCCAGCATTTT. This chain links TRBV5-5 with TRBJ1-5; 8 positions match TRBD1. V lost 4 bases, J lost 6 bases, and 9 bases stayed unmatched. Germline CDR1 reads SGHKS; CDR2 reads YYEKEE (reference sequence). The CDR3 consists of 15 residues. Using reference TRBV5-5 and TRBJ1-5 for the parts outside the CDR3, the full variable domain is DAGVTQSPTHLIKTRGQQVTLRCSPISGHKSVSWYQQVLGQGPQFIFQYYEKEERGRGNFPDRFSARQFPNYSSELNVNALLLGDSALYLCASSPTGDRRQPQHFGDGTRLSIL.